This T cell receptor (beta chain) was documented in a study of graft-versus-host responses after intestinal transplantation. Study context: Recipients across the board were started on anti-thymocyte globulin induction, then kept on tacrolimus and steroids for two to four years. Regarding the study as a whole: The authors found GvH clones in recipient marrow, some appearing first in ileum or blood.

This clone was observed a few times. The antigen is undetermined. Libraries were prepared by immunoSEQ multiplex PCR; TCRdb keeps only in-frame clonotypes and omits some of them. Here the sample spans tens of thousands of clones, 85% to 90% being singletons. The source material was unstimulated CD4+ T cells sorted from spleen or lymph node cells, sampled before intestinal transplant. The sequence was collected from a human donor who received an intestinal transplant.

This CDR3 is CSGGRGADTQYF. The DNA of the CDR3 is TGCAGCGGGGGGCGGGGGGCTGATACGCAGTATTTT. V gene TRBV29-1 combines with J gene TRBJ2-3; TRBD2 matches at 8 bases. V lost 7 bases to trimming and J lost 6 bases; unmatched junction nucleotides: 6. The CDR3 loop spans 12 amino acids. The V gene's germline CDR1 is SQVTM and CDR2 ANQGSEA.